A selection of T cell receptor beta chains follows, all from one sample in a study of shared clonotypes between healthy human individuals. The table came from immunoSEQ multiplex PCR; TCRdb's copy has only in-frame clones and leaves some out. The sample comprises 490,000 or so clones, 79% of which are singletons, and approximately 12% rests with the top ten. Sequences were obtained from PBMCs. The receptor source for this set is a woman aged 40 to 50 in good health. Some clones in this sample may be carry-over from other donors' samples. The CDR3 runs from the conserved cysteine through the conserved F or W. The order of the fields is V gene, J gene, D gene, clone size, CDR3 protein, CDR3 DNA. The D gene is left open where the match is weak. Size tells how often a clone was seen (once, few, many) or the class of an expanded clone, and some rows leave it out.

V: TRBV28; J: TRBJ2-5; D: -; size: -; CDR3: CASSPGGDQETQYF; DNA: TGTGCCAGCAGTCCAGGGGGGGATCAAGAGACCCAGTACTTC
V: TRBV18; J: TRBJ2-3; D: -; size: -; CDR3: CASSPGRGDTQYF; DNA: TGTGCCAGCTCACCGGGGCGGGGAGATACGCAGTATTTT
V: TRBV25-1; J: TRBJ2-2; D: TRBD1; size: -; CDR3: CASSDPGQGDTGELFF; DNA: TGTGCCAGCAGTGACCCGGGACAGGGAGACACCGGGGAGCTGTTTTTT
V: TRBV5-1; J: TRBJ1-2; D: -; size: -; CDR3: CASSLASGHPGYGYTF; DNA: TGCGCCAGCAGCTTGGCCTCTGGACACCCTGGCTATGGCTACACCTTC
V: TRBV25-1; J: TRBJ1-1; D: TRBD1; size: -; CDR3: CASSEMTGGMNTEAFF; DNA: TGTGCCAGCAGTGAAATGACAGGGGGAATGAACACTGAAGCTTTCTTT
V: TRBV19; J: TRBJ1-1; D: -; size: -; CDR3: CASTLAKNTEAFF; DNA: TGTGCCAGTACCCTAGCCAAGAACACTGAAGCTTTCTTT
V: TRBV28; J: TRBJ1-1; D: -; size: -; CDR3: CASSLGGLNTEAFF; DNA: TGTGCCAGCAGCCTGGGGGGGCTGAACACTGAAGCTTTCTTT
V: TRBV2; J: TRBJ1-2; D: -; size: -; CDR3: CASSEGSGQGYTF; DNA: TGTGCCAGCAGTGAAGGCTCAGGGCAAGGCTACACCTTC
V: TRBV9; J: TRBJ2-6; D: -; size: -; CDR3: CASSVGGPGANVLTF; DNA: TGTGCCAGCAGCGTAGGGGGCCCTGGGGCCAACGTCCTGACTTTC
V: TRBV30; J: TRBJ2-1; D: -; size: few; CDR3: CAWSEYNEQFF; DNA: TGTGCCTGGAGTGAGTACAATGAGCAGTTCTTC
V: TRBV5-6; J: TRBJ2-3; D: TRBD2; size: -; CDR3: CASSFASGRPSPDTQYF; DNA: TGTGCCAGCAGCTTCGCTAGCGGACGCCCGAGCCCAGATACGCAGTATTTT
V: TRBV6-4; J: TRBJ2-1; D: TRBD2; size: -; CDR3: CASSTGLEAYNEQFF; DNA: TGTGCCAGCAGTACCGGACTAGAAGCCTACAATGAGCAGTTCTTC
V: TRBV10-2; J: TRBJ2-7; D: TRBD2; size: -; CDR3: CASLEKRGLSYEQYF; DNA: TGCGCCAGCTTGGAAAAGCGGGGGCTCTCCTACGAGCAGTACTTC
V: TRBV6-1; J: TRBJ2-7; D: TRBD2; size: -; CDR3: CASTPSIGTTQQYF; DNA: TGTGCCAGCACACCATCTATAGGGACTACTCAGCAGTACTTC
V: TRBV6-5; J: TRBJ2-1; D: TRBD2; size: once; CDR3: CASGRTSSYNEQFF; DNA: TGTGCCAGCGGGAGGACTAGCTCCTACAATGAGCAGTTCTTC
V: TRBV27; J: TRBJ2-1; D: -; size: -; CDR3: CASSLRGNEQFF; DNA: TGTGCCAGCAGTCTCCGGGGTAATGAGCAGTTCTTC
V: TRBV7-3; J: TRBJ2-2; D: TRBD2; size: few; CDR3: CASSQFSGTTNTGELFF; DNA: TGTGCCAGCAGCCAATTCTCCGGGACTACTAACACCGGGGAGCTGTTTTTT
V: TRBV7-9; J: TRBJ2-7; D: -; size: -; CDR3: CASSYTTGEQYF; DNA: TGTGCCAGCAGTTATACAACAGGCGAGCAGTACTTC
V: TRBV5-4; J: TRBJ2-7; D: TRBD2; size: -; CDR3: CASSPERERGEQYF; DNA: TGTGCCAGCAGCCCTGAGCGGGAAAGGGGCGAGCAGTACTTC
V: TRBV19; J: TRBJ2-6; D: -; size: -; CDR3: CASSADSGANVLTF; DNA: TGTGCCAGTTCAGCGGACTCTGGGGCCAACGTCCTGACTTTC
V: TRBV30; J: TRBJ2-1; D: TRBD2; size: -; CDR3: CAWGFKLAGDANEQFF; DNA: TGTGCCTGGGGGTTTAAACTAGCGGGAGACGCCAATGAGCAGTTCTTC
V: TRBV28; J: TRBJ2-7; D: TRBD1; size: -; CDR3: CASRPTGGSGYEQYF; DNA: TGTGCCAGCAGACCTACAGGGGGCTCAGGGTACGAGCAGTACTTC
V: TRBV29-1; J: TRBJ2-7; D: -; size: -; CDR3: CSVEENGRAGEQYF; DNA: TGCAGCGTTGAAGAGAACGGGAGAGCCGGCGAGCAGTACTTC
V: TRBV28; J: TRBJ2-1; D: -; size: -; CDR3: CASSLTRASNEQFF; DNA: TGTGCCAGCAGTTTGACCCGGGCATCCAATGAGCAGTTCTTC
V: TRBV7-3; J: TRBJ1-1; D: -; size: once; CDR3: CASSPRGPNTEAFF; DNA: TGTGCCAGCAGCCCCAGGGGACCAAACACTGAAGCTTTCTTT
V: TRBV11-3; J: TRBJ1-1; D: -; size: once; CDR3: CASSISGAANAEAFF; DNA: TGTGCCAGCAGCATAAGTGGGGCTGCGAACGCTGAAGCTTTCTTT
V: TRBV28; J: TRBJ2-2; D: TRBD2; size: -; CDR3: CAGGRRDTGELFF; DNA: TGTGCCGGCGGGAGGAGGGACACCGGGGAGCTGTTTTTT
V: TRBV11-2; J: TRBJ2-2; D: -; size: -; CDR3: CASSLDHTGELFF; DNA: TGTGCCAGCAGCTTAGACCACACCGGGGAGCTGTTTTTT
V: TRBV6-4; J: TRBJ2-6; D: -; size: -; CDR3: CASSGTSGANVLTF; DNA: TGTGCCAGCAGCGGGACCTCTGGGGCCAACGTCCTGACTTTC
V: TRBV5-4; J: TRBJ2-5; D: TRBD2; size: many; CDR3: CASSLDSGNQETQYF; DNA: TGTGCCAGCAGCTTGGATAGCGGGAACCAAGAGACCCAGTACTTC
V: TRBV2; J: TRBJ1-2; D: -; size: -; CDR3: CASSEWARGSNYGYTF; DNA: TGTGCCAGCAGTGAATGGGCCAGGGGTTCTAACTATGGCTACACCTTC
V: TRBV28; J: TRBJ2-7; D: -; size: -; CDR3: CASSLGLMFYEQYF; DNA: TGTGCCAGCAGTTTGGGACTTATGTTTTACGAGCAGTACTTC
V: TRBV7-3; J: TRBJ2-3; D: TRBD1; size: -; CDR3: CASSSGQGTDTQYF; DNA: TGTGCCAGCAGCTCCGGACAGGGGACAGATACGCAGTATTTT
V: TRBV7-3; J: TRBJ1-4; D: -; size: -; CDR3: CASSSMEPNEKLFF; DNA: TGTGCCAGCAGCTCTATGGAACCGAATGAAAAACTGTTTTTT
V: TRBV19; J: TRBJ2-7; D: -; size: -; CDR3: CAPLQRSSYEQYF; DNA: TGTGCCCCTCTCCAGCGGTCCTCCTACGAGCAGTACTTC
V: TRBV11-2; J: TRBJ1-1; D: -; size: -; CDR3: CASSLRYMGTEAFF; DNA: TGTGCCAGCAGCTTAAGGTATATGGGGACTGAAGCTTTCTTT
V: TRBV5-1; J: TRBJ2-3; D: -; size: -; CDR3: CASSLGLASTDTQYF; DNA: TGCGCCAGCAGCTTGGGTCTAGCGAGCACAGATACGCAGTATTTT
V: TRBV5-1; J: TRBJ2-3; D: TRBD1; size: -; CDR3: CASSDGQGSGQYF; DNA: TGCGCCAGCAGCGACGGACAGGGGTCCGGGCAGTATTTT
V: TRBV9; J: TRBJ2-7; D: -; size: -; CDR3: CASSVGGPDYEQYF; DNA: TGTGCCAGCAGCGTAGGGGGCCCCGACTACGAGCAGTACTTC
V: TRBV21-1; J: TRBJ1-5; D: -; size: -; CDR3: CASSKTLGGSNQPQHF; DNA: TGTGCCAGCAGCAAAACACTAGGGGGAAGCAATCAGCCCCAGCATTTT
V: TRBV18; J: TRBJ1-2; D: -; size: once; CDR3: CASSTTTDYGYTF; DNA: TGTGCCAGCTCAACCACGACAGACTATGGCTACACCTTC
V: TRBV5-1; J: TRBJ2-7; D: TRBD1; size: few; CDR3: CASSTTGAEQYF; DNA: TGCGCCAGCAGCACGACAGGGGCCGAGCAGTACTTC
V: TRBV12-5; J: TRBJ2-1; D: -; size: -; CDR3: CASGLGTGHIYNEQFF; DNA: TGTGCTAGTGGTTTGGGGACGGGTCACATCTACAATGAGCAGTTCTTC
V: TRBV11-3; J: TRBJ2-2; D: TRBD1; size: -; CDR3: CASSSRTGNTGELFF; DNA: TGTGCCAGCAGCTCCCGGACAGGGAACACCGGGGAGCTGTTTTTT
V: TRBV11-3; J: TRBJ2-7; D: TRBD1; size: -; CDR3: CASSTRDRAYEQYF; DNA: TGTGCCAGCAGCACCCGAGACAGGGCCTACGAGCAGTACTTC
V: TRBV11-2; J: TRBJ2-7; D: TRBD1; size: once; CDR3: CASGPGTGAYEQYF; DNA: TGTGCCAGCGGACCCGGGACAGGGGCCTACGAGCAGTACTTC
V: TRBV2; J: TRBJ2-7; D: TRBD2; size: -; CDR3: CASRLAGASYEQYF; DNA: TGTGCCAGCAGATTAGCGGGAGCCTCCTACGAGCAGTACTTC
V: TRBV7-8; J: TRBJ2-4; D: TRBD1; size: few; CDR3: CASSLDDREGDIQYF; DNA: TGTGCCAGCAGCTTAGACGACAGGGAAGGAGACATTCAGTACTTC
V: TRBV7-8; J: TRBJ1-1; D: TRBD1; size: few; CDR3: CASSLAGTGDTEAFF; DNA: TGTGCCAGCAGCTTAGCTGGGACAGGGGACACTGAAGCTTTCTTT
V: TRBV18; J: TRBJ2-5; D: -; size: -; CDR3: CASSPPGRETQYF; DNA: TGTGCCAGCTCACCACCAGGGCGGGAGACCCAGTACTTC
V: TRBV5-6; J: TRBJ1-2; D: -; size: -; CDR3: CASRRISVGYGYTF; DNA: TGTGCCAGCAGACGGATCAGCGTTGGCTATGGCTACACCTTC
V: TRBV27; J: TRBJ2-4; D: -; size: -; CDR3: CASSTTPGLAKNIQYF; DNA: TGTGCCAGCAGTACCACCCCGGGACTAGCCAAAAACATTCAGTACTTC
V: TRBV7-6; J: TRBJ2-2; D: TRBD1; size: few; CDR3: CASSPRGSNTGELFF; DNA: TGTGCCAGCAGTCCCAGGGGGTCGAACACCGGGGAGCTGTTTTTT
V: TRBV7-2; J: TRBJ2-2; D: -; size: once; CDR3: CASNIIAANTGELFF; DNA: TGTGCCAGCAACATAATAGCGGCGAACACCGGGGAGCTGTTTTTT
V: TRBV18; J: TRBJ2-7; D: TRBD2; size: -; CDR3: CASRGGQSYEQYF; DNA: TGTGCCAGCCGGGGAGGGCAGTCCTACGAGCAGTACTTC
V: TRBV19; J: TRBJ1-5; D: TRBD1; size: -; CDR3: CASSIDGQGKNQPQHF; DNA: TGTGCCAGTAGTATAGACGGACAGGGTAAGAATCAGCCCCAGCATTTT
V: TRBV9; J: TRBJ1-1; D: -; size: -; CDR3: CASSVDGLTYTEAFF; DNA: TGTGCCAGCAGCGTAGACGGGCTAACTTACACTGAAGCTTTCTTT
V: TRBV5-1; J: TRBJ2-1; D: TRBD1; size: -; CDR3: CASSLATGGISYNEQFF; DNA: TGCGCCAGCAGCTTGGCTACAGGGGGAATATCCTACAATGAGCAGTTCTTC
V: TRBV19; J: TRBJ1-5; D: TRBD1; size: -; CDR3: CASSLQGNQPQHF; DNA: TGTGCCAGTAGTCTACAGGGGAATCAGCCCCAGCATTTT
V: TRBV4-2; J: TRBJ2-3; D: -; size: -; CDR3: CASSQVASSTDTQYF; DNA: TGTGCCAGCAGCCAGGTAGCGTCTAGCACAGATACGCAGTATTTT